Following are 27 T cell receptor beta chains from one sample sequenced in a study of CD8 T cells in Susac syndrome. An amount of RNA that ranged from roughly 0.45 to 1 ug was reverse transcribed with random hexamers. From the immunoSEQ multiplex PCR reads, TCRdb called clonotypes with MiXCR, one entry per CDR3 protein. This sample carries roughly 47,000 distinct CDR3 sequences, more than 85% of them seen once, and the ten largest clones take around 0.42%. Sequencing was done on a sample of CD8+ T cells from PBMCs. All receptors derive from a human donor in good health.

The chain is built from TRBV6-6 and TRBJ2-3; D remains ambiguous. The CDR3 length is 12 residues. Per the germline V gene, CDR1 is MNHNY and CDR2 is SVGAGI (reference sequence). V shed 4 bases and J shed 4 bases, with 6 bases lying between them. CDR3 nucleotide sequence: TGTGCCAGCAGTTCCTATCCAGATACGCAGTATTTT. It specifies CASSSYPDTQYF.

The rearrangement links TRBV24-1 to TRBJ1-2, with D unclear. The ends were cut back, 5 bases at V and 8 bases at J, with 14 bases in the middle. Germline CDR1 and CDR2: KGHDR and SFDVKD. CDR3 length: 13 amino acids. The CDR3 bases are TGTGCCACCAGTGCCCTACCCTGGGCGGGCTACACCTTC. It is translated as CATSALPWAGYTF.

The V and J genes are TRBV11-2 and TRBJ2-7; D remains ambiguous. The ends were cut back, 4 bases at V and 6 bases at J, with 19 bases in the middle. The CDR3 is made up of 15 amino acids. Per the germline V gene, CDR1 is SGHAT and CDR2 is FQNNGV. CDR3 bases: TGTGCCAGCAGCTCATTCGGACGGCTGGCCTTCGAGCAGTACTTC. Amino acid sequence: CASSSFGRLAFEQYF.

This clonotype was picked up one time. The V call is TRBV5-1, the J call TRBJ2-5; the D is unclear. Per germline, CDR1 SGHRS and CDR2 YFSETQ. Trimming cost V 4 bases and J 5 bases, with 21 bases left between them. The CDR3 covers 16 residues. CDR3 sequence (DNA): TGCGCCAGCAGCCTATACGGGTTCTACGTATCGGAGACCCAGTACTTC. Amino acid sequence: CASSLYGFYVSETQYF.

V usage is TRBV29-1 and J usage is TRBJ2-1, with 11 bases matching TRBD2. This CDR3 contains 15 residues. CDR1 and CDR2 from the germline V gene are SQVTM and ANQGSEA. The V gene end was trimmed by 7 bases and the J gene end by 2 bases; junction bases not matched to a gene: 7. The CDR3 DNA reads TGCAGCGAACTCACTAGCGGGAGTACCTACAATGAGCAGTTCTTC. Translating gives CSELTSGSTYNEQFF.

This sequence joins TRBV7-9 and TRBJ2-3; the match to TRBD2 covers 9 bases. V gave up 1 base and J gave up 3 bases; unmatched junction bases: 2. Germline loops: CDR1 SEHNR, CDR2 FQNEAQ (reference sequence). CDR3 length: 15 amino acids. The CDR3: CASSLVLAGTDTQYF. CDR3 nucleotide sequence: TGTGCCAGCAGCTTAGTGCTAGCGGGGACAGATACGCAGTATTTT.

This clonotype was observed a few times. This chain uses TRBV27 with TRBJ2-1, with D uncertain. Germline loops: CDR1 MNHEY, CDR2 SMNVEV (reference sequence). V was pared by 2 bases and J by 4 bases, with 6 bases between. The CDR3 has 13 residues. CDR3 amino acids: CASSLGGYNEQFF. The DNA for the CDR3 is TGTGCCAGCAGTTTAGGTGGATACAATGAGCAGTTCTTC.

The chain is built from TRBV6-2 or TRBV6-3 and TRBJ2-1; D remains unclear. The CDR3 runs to 12 residues. The V and J ends lost 8 bases and 7 bases respectively, with 12 bases between them. Germline V gives CDR1 MNHEY, CDR2 SVGEGT. DNA of the CDR3: TGTGCCAGCGAAGGGTGGGGAAATGAGCAGTTCTTC. This sequence encodes CASEGWGNEQFF.

The CDR3 loop reads CSVGTTGSPGELFF. In DNA, the CDR3 is TGCAGCGTCGGAACGACAGGGTCCCCCGGGGAGCTGTTTTTT. The chain uses TRBV29-1 and TRBJ2-2; TRBD1 matches 7 bases. The CDR3 contains 14 residues. Trimming removed 6 bases from V and 6 bases from J; junction bases left unmatched: 10. Germline assignment: CDR1 SQVTM and CDR2 ANQGSEA.

Here the CDR3 reads CASSWARRGDPREQYF. In DNA, the CDR3 is TGCGCCAGCAGCTGGGCCAGGAGGGGCGACCCTCGCGAGCAGTACTTC. The genes are TRBV5-1 and TRBJ2-7, with D possibly matching TRBD2 (6 bases). V was pared by 3 bases and J by 6 bases, with 22 bases between. Germline assignment: CDR1 SGHRS and CDR2 YFSETQ. The CDR3 consists of 16 residues.

The CDR3 nucleotides are TGTGCCAGCAGCCCCGGACAGGGAGCCTTCAATGAGCAGTTCTTC. Residues: CASSPGQGAFNEQFF. This chain uses TRBV6-5 with TRBJ2-1; 8 bases match TRBD1. The trim removed 6 bases at V and 6 bases at J, leaving 10 bases unmatched. This CDR3 has 15 amino acids. Germline lookup yields CDR1 MNHEY and CDR2 SVGAGI.

V usage is TRBV5-1 and J usage is TRBJ1-1; TRBD1 matches 9 bases. V shed 4 bases, J shed 6 bases, and the junction held 7 bases outside the gene matches. Germline V gives CDR1 SGHRS, CDR2 YFSETQ. The CDR3 extends over 14 amino acids. This chain's CDR3 is CASSVDRGVAEAFF. CDR3 in DNA: TGCGCCAGCAGCGTGGACAGGGGAGTTGCTGAAGCTTTCTTT.

This sequence joins TRBV2 and TRBJ1-5, with D unclear. Trimming cost V 3 bases and J 0 bases, with 9 bases left between them. Per the germline V gene, CDR1 is SNHLY and CDR2 is FYNNEI. The CDR3 extends over 15 amino acids. The CDR3 spells CASSDGVNSNQPQHF. For the CDR3, the DNA is TGTGCCAGCAGTGATGGGGTAAATAGCAATCAGCCCCAGCATTTT.

The rearrangement links TRBV4-1 to TRBJ2-3; tentative D call: TRBD2 (5 bases). The CDR3 has 17 residues. Germline values: CDR1 MGHRA, CDR2 YSYEKL. Trimming stripped 1 base from V and 4 bases from J, with 18 bases between. CDR3 in amino acids: CASSQAFMTIGSDTQYF. CDR3 in DNA: TGCGCCAGCAGCCAAGCGTTCATGACTATCGGCTCAGATACGCAGTATTTT.

The CDR3 DNA follows: TGTGCCAGCAGCTTGGGACTAGCGGATTACAATGAGCAGTTCTTC. Translating gives CASSLGLADYNEQFF. The V call is TRBV5-8, the J call TRBJ2-1, with 9 bases identical to TRBD2. Germline V gene data show CDR1 as SGHTS and CDR2 as YDEGEE. The CDR3 is made up of 15 amino acids. V lost 0 bases to trimming and J lost 4 bases; unmatched junction nucleotides: 2.

The rearrangement joins TRBV7-6 to TRBJ2-3; no reliable D call. Deletions cut 5 bases from V and 0 bases from J, with 9 bases between. This CDR3 has 14 amino acids. CDR1 SGHVS and CDR2 FNYEAQ come from the germline V gene. In DNA, the CDR3 is TGTGCCAGCAGCGCCTCGCATAGCACAGATACGCAGTATTTT. It encodes CASSASHSTDTQYF.

The sample holds one count of this clonotype. The chain combines TRBV7-7 with TRBJ2-5; weak D call: TRBD2 (5 bases). The CDR3 extends over 13 amino acids. Germline V CDR1 and CDR2: SSHAT, FNYEAQ (reference sequence). The V and J ends lost 5 bases and 1 base respectively, with 8 bases between them. For the CDR3, the DNA is TGTGCCAGCAGCCTGACTACCCAAGAGACCCAGTACTTC. It is translated as CASSLTTQETQYF. Combining the CDR3 with reference TRBV7-7 and TRBJ2-5 gives the whole variable domain GAGVSQSPRYKVTKRGQDVTLRCDPISSHATLYWYQQALGQGPEFLTYFNYEAQPDKSGLPSDRFSAERPEGSISTLTIQRTEQRDSAMYRCASSLTTQETQYFGPGTRLLVL.

The genes are TRBV6-1 and TRBJ2-7, with a possible D match to TRBD2 (5 bases). Germline CDR1 and CDR2: MNHNS and SASEGT. The CDR3 contains 15 residues. Trimming pared 0 bases from V and 0 bases from J, leaving 9 bases between. The CDR3 DNA is TGTGCCAGCAGTGAAGCCGTTGCGGGCTCCTACGAGCAGTACTTC. This codes for CASSEAVAGSYEQYF.

The V gene is TRBV5-4, the J gene TRBJ2-1, with D perhaps TRBD1 (5 bases). This CDR3 region has 16 residues. Trimming took off 2 bases at V and 0 bases at J, with 12 bases between the two ends. Germline lookup yields CDR1 SGHNT and CDR2 YYREEE (reference sequence). The CDR3, as DNA: TGTGCCAGCAGCTTTGACGGCGACAGCTCCTACAATGAGCAGTTCTTC. This codes for CASSFDGDSSYNEQFF.

The chain joins TRBV5-1 to TRBJ2-7, with 7 bases matching TRBD2. The germline CDR1 and CDR2 sequences are SGHRS and YFSETQ. V lost 4 bases and J lost 5; bases outside the gene matches: 6. The CDR3 consists of 13 residues. The CDR3 nucleotides are TGCGCCAGCAGCCCTATCGCGGGAGACGAGCAGTACTTC. Protein sequence: CASSPIAGDEQYF.

This CDR3 reads CASTMRGSGRNEQFF. The CDR3, as DNA: TGTGCCAGCACTATGCGGGGTAGCGGGAGGAATGAGCAGTTCTTC. This rearrangement joins TRBV6-1 to TRBJ2-1; 10 nucleotides align to TRBD2. The CDR3 is made up of 15 amino acids. Looked up from germline, CDR1 is MNHNS and CDR2 is SASEGT. V dropped 7 bases and J dropped 7; count of bases not matched to a gene: 10.

The chain couples TRBV6-1 to TRBJ2-3; 10 bases are a match to TRBD2. Germline trimming cut 10 bases from V and 3 bases from J; bases unmatched to any gene: 4. Germline V lookup: CDR1 MNHNS, CDR2 SASEGT. The CDR3 sequence is 13 residues long. The CDR3 nucleotides are TGTGCCACCGGGACTAGCGAAACAGATACGCAGTATTTT. The encoded protein is CATGTSETDTQYF.

As to this clonotype: The DNA is omitted, as the CDR3 cannot be located on it reliably, and the CDR3 follows TCRdb's listing. The chain couples TRBV7-9 to TRBJ2-7. Counting both end residues, the CDR3 totals 15 amino acids. CDR1 and CDR2 from the germline V gene are SEHNR and FQNEAQ (reference sequence). CDR3 amino acids: CASSFFGSFTYEQYF.

V gene TRBV7-9 combines with J gene TRBJ2-7; 11 bases agree with TRBD1. CDR1 and CDR2 (germline): SEHNR, FQNEAQ (reference sequence). The CDR3 totals 15 residues. The trim removed 5 bases at V and 7 bases at J, leaving 10 bases unmatched. CDR3 nucleotide sequence: TGTGCCAGCAGCCCCGACGGACAGGGGGCTGGGGAGCAGTACTTC. This codes for CASSPDGQGAGEQYF.

The chain combines TRBV4-3 with TRBJ2-7; D is ambiguous. The length of the CDR3 is 17 residues. V was trimmed by 0 bases and J by 5 bases, leaving 20 bases between them. The germline CDR1 and CDR2 sequences are LGHNA and YSLEER. The CDR3 region is CASSQEWQVVWSDEQYF. The CDR3, as DNA: TGCGCCAGCAGCCAAGAATGGCAGGTAGTTTGGTCCGACGAGCAGTACTTC.

The chain uses TRBV4-3 and TRBJ1-2, with a possible D match to TRBD1 (6 bases). Trimming shortened V by 1 base and J by 5 bases, and 20 bases separated the two germline ends. In germline, CDR1 is LGHNA, CDR2 YSLEER. This CDR3 contains 17 residues. CDR3 nucleotide sequence: TGCGCCAGCAGCCAAGGGGTGGCCGAGGGACAAACTTATGGCTACACCTTC. This gives the protein CASSQGVAEGQTYGYTF.

The sample holds one count of this clonotype. V and J are TRBV2 and TRBJ2-1; a weak D match, TRBD1 (5 bases). Per germline, CDR1 SNHLY and CDR2 FYNNEI. The CDR3 extends over 17 amino acids. V lost 10 bases, J lost 2 bases, and 24 bases lay in between. CDR3 nucleotide sequence: TGTGCCACCGACGATCTATCTGACAGCGTAGCCTACAATGAGCAGTTCTTC. As protein: CATDDLSDSVAYNEQFF.